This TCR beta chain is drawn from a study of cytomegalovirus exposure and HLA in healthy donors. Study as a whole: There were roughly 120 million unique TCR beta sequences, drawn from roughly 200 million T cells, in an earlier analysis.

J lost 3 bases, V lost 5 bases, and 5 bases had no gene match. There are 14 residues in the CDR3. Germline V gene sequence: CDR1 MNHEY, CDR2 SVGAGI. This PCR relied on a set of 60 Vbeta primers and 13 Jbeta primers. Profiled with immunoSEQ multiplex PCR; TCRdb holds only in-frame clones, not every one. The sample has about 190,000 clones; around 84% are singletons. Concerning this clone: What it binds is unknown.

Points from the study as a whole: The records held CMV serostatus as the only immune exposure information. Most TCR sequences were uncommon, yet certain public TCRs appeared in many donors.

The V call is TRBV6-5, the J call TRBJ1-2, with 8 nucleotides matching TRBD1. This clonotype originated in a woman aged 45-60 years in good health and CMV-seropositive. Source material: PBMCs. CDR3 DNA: TGTGCCAGCAGTGGACAGGGAGGGTACTATGGCTACACCTTC. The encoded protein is CASSGQGGYYGYTF.